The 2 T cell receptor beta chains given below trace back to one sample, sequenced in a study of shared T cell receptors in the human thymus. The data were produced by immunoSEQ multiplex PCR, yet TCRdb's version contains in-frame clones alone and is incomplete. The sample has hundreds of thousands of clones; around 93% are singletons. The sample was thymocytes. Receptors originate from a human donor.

Here the CDR3 reads CAISERTSETYNEQFF. CDR3 DNA: TGTGCCATCAGTGAGAGAACTAGCGAGACCTACAATGAGCAGTTCTTC. This sequence joins TRBV10-3 and TRBJ2-1; 7 bases line up with TRBD2. This CDR3 spans 16 amino acids. After removal of 2 bases from V and 2 bases from J, the junction contained 6 bases not matched to a gene. Per the germline V gene, CDR1 is ENHRY and CDR2 is SYGVKD.

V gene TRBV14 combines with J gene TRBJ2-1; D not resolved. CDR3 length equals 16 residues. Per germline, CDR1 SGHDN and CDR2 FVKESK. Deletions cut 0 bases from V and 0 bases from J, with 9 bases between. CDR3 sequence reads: CASSQERVFSYNEQFF. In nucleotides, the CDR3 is TGTGCCAGCAGCCAAGAACGAGTATTCTCCTACAATGAGCAGTTCTTC. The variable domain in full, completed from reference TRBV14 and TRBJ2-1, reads EAGVTQFPSHSVIEKGQTVTLRCDPISGHDNLYWYRRVMGKEIKFLLHFVKESKQDESGMPNNRFLAERTGGTYSTLKVQPAELEDSGVYFCASSQERVFSYNEQFFGPGTRLTVL.